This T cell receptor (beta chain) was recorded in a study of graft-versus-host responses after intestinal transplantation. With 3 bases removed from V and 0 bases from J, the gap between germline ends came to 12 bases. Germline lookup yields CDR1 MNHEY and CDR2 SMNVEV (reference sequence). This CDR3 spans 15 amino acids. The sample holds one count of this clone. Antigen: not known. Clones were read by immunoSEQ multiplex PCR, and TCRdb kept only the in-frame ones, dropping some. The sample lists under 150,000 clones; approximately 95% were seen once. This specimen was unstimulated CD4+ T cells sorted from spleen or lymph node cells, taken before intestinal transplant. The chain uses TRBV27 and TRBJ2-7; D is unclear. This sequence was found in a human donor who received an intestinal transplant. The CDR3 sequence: CASSFGLEYSYEQYF. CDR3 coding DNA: TGTGCCAGCAGTTTCGGGCTAGAGTACTCCTACGAGCAGTACTTC.